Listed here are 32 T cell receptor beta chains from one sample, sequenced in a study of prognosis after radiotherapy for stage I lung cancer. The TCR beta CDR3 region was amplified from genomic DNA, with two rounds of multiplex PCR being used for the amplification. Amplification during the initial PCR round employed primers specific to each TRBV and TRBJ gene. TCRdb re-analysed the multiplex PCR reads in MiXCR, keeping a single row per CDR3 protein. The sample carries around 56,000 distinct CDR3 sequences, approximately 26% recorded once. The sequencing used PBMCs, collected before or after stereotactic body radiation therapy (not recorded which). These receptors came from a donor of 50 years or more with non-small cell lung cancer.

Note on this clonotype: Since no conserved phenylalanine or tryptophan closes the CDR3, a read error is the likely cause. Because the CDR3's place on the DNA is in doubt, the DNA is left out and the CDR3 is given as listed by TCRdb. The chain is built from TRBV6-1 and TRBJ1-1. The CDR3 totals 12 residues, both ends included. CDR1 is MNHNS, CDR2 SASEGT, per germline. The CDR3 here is CASRLSNTEALL.

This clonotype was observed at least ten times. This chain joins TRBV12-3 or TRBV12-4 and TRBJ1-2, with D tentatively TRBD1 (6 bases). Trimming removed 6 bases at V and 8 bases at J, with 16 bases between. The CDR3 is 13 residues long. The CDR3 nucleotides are TGTGCCAGCAGCAAACAGGGACTCGGGGGCTACACCTTC. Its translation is CASSKQGLGGYTF.

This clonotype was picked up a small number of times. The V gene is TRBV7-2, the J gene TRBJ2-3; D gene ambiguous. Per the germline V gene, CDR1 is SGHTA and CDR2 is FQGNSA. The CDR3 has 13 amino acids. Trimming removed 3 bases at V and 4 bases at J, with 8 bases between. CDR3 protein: CASSFRVADTQYF. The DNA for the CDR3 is TGTGCCAGCAGCTTTAGAGTTGCAGATACGCAGTATTTT.

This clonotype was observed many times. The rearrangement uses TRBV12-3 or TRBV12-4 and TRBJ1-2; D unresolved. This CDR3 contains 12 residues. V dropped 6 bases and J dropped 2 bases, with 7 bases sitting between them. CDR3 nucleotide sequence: TGTGCCAGCAGCAATGACAACTATGGCTACACCTTC. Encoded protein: CASSNDNYGYTF.

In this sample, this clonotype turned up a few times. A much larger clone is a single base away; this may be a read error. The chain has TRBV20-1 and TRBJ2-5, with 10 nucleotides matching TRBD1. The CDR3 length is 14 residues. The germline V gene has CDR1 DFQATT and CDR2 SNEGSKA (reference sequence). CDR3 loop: CDSGEGQGLRAQYF. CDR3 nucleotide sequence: TGCGACTCCGGGGAGGGACAGGGGCTCAGGGCCCAGTACTTC.

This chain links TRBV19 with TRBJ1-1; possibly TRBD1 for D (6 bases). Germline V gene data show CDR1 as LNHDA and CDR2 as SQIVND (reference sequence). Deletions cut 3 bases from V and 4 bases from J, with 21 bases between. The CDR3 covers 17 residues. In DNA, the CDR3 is TGTGCCAGTAGTATGATTTGGAGGGGGGCCCTAGGCACTGAAGCTTTCTTT. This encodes CASSMIWRGALGTEAFF.

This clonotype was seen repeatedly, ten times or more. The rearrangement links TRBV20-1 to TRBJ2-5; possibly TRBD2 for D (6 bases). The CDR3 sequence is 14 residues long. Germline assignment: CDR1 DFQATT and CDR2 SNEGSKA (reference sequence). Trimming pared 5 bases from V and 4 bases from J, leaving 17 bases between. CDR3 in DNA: TGCAGTGCTGTTCTTCCCTGGGGGGTAGAGACCCAGTACTTC. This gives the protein CSAVLPWGVETQYF.

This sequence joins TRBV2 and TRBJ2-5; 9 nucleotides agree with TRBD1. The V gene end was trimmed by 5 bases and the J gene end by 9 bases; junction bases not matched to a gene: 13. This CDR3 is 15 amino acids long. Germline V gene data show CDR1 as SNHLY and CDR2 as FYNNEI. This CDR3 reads CASSTKRTGEEAQYF. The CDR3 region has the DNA TGTGCCAGCAGTACCAAAAGGACAGGGGAGGAGGCCCAGTACTTC.

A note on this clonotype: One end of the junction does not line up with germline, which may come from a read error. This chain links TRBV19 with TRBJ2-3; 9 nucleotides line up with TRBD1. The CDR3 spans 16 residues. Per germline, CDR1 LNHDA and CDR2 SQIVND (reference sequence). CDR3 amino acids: CASRPNRGQGTDTQCF. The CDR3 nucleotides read TGTGCCAGTAGACCCAACAGGGGGCAAGGCACAGATACGCAGTGTTTT.

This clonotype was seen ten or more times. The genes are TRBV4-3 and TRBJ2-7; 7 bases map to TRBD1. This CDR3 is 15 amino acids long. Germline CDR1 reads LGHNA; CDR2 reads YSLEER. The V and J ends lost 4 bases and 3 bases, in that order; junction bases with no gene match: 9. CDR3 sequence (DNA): TGCGCCAGCAGCCGTCAGTTACAGGGGAACTACGAGCAGTACTTC. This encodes CASSRQLQGNYEQYF.

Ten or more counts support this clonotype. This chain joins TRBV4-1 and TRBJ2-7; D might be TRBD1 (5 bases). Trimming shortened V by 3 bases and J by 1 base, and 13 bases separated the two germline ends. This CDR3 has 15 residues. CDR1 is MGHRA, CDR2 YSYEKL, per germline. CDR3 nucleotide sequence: TGCGCCAGCAGCCAGACCGCAACAGGTTCCTACGAGCAGTACTTC. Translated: CASSQTATGSYEQYF.

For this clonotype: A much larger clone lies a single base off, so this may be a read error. DNA for the CDR3: TGTGCCAGCTTAGCGACAGGGGACTACGAGCAGTACTTC. Translating it yields CASLATGDYEQYF. The chain couples TRBV18 to TRBJ2-7; 8 bases match TRBD1. The CDR3 sequence is 13 residues long. V gave up 7 bases and J gave up 3 bases; unmatched junction bases: 5. The V gene's germline CDR1 is KGHSH and CDR2 LQKENI.

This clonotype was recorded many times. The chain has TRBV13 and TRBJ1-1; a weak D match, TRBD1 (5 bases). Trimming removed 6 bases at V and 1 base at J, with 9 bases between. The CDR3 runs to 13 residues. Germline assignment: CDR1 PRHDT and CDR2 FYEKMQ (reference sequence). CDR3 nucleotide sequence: TGTGCCAGCAGTCTTGACAGGAACACTGAAGCTTTCTTT. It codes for CASSLDRNTEAFF.

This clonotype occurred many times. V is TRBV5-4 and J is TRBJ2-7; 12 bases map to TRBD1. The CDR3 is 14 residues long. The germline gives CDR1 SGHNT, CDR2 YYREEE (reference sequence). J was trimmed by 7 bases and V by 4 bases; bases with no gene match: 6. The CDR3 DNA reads TGTGCCAGCAGCATCGGGACAGGGGGCCGGGAGCAGTACTTC. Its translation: CASSIGTGGREQYF.

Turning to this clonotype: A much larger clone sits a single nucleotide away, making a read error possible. The CDR3 bases are TGTTCCAGCACCGAACCCCGGGGGCAGGTTAATGAAAAACTGTTTTTT. Its protein is CSSTEPRGQVNEKLFF. This chain links TRBV7-3 with TRBJ1-4, with D perhaps matching TRBD1 (6 bases). Germline CDR1 SGHTA, CDR2 FQGTGA. The CDR3 runs 16 residues.

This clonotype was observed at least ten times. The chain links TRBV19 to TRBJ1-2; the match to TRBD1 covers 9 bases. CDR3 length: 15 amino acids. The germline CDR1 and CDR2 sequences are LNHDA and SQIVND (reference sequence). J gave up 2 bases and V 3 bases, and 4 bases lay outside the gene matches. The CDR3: CASSMPGTGNYGYTF. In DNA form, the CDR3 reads TGTGCCAGTAGTATGCCGGGGACAGGGAACTATGGCTACACCTTC.

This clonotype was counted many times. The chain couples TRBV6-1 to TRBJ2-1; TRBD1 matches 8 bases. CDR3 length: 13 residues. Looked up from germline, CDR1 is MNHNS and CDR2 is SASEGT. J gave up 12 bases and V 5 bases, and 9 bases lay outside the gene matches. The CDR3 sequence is CASSQEQGVGQFF. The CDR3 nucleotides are TGTGCCAGCAGTCAGGAACAGGGGGTTGGGCAGTTCTTC.

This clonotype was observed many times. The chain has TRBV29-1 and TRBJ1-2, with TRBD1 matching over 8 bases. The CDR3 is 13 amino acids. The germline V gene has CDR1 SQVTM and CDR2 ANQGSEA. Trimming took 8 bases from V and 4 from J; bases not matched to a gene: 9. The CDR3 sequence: CSIGQGGPYGYTF. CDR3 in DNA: TGCAGCATCGGACAGGGAGGTCCCTATGGCTACACCTTC.

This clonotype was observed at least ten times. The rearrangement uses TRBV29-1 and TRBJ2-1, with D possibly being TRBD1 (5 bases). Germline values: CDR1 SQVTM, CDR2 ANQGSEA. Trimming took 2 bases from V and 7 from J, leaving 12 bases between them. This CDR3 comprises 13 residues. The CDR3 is CSVEQGRVNEQFF. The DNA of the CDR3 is TGCAGCGTTGAACAGGGTAGGGTGAATGAGCAGTTCTTC.

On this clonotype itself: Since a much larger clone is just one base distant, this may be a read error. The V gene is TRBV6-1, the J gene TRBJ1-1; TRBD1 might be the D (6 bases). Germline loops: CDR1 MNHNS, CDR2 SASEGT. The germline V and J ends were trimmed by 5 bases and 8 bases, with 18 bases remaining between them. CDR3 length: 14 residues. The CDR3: CASSPGTRGGEAFF. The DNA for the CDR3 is TGTGCCAGCAGTCCCGGGACACGGGGAGGGGAAGCTTTCTTT.

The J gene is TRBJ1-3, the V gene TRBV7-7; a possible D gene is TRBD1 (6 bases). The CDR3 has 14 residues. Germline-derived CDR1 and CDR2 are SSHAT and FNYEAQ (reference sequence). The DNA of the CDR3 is TGTGCTATCAGCTCGTCAGGGGACCTAAACACCATATATTTT. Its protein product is CAISSSGDLNTIYF.

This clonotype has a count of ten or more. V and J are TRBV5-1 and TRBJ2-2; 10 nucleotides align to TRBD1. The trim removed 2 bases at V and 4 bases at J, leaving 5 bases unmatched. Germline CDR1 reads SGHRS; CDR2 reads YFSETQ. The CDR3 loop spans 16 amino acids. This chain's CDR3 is CASSFYGTGVTGELFF. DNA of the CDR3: TGCGCCAGCAGCTTTTACGGGACAGGGGTCACCGGGGAGCTGTTTTTT.

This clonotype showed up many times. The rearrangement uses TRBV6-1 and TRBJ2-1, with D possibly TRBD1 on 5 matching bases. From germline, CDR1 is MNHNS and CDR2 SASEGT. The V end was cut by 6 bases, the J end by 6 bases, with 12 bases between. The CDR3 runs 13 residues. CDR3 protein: CASSQGFSNEQFF. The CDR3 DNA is TGTGCCAGCAGCCAGGGTTTTAGCAATGAGCAGTTCTTC.

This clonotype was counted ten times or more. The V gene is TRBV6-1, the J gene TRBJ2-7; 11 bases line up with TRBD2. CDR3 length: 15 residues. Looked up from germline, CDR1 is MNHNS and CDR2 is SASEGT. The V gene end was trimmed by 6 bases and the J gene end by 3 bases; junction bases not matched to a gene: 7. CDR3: CASRRLAGGVYEQYF. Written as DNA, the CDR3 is TGTGCCAGCAGGCGGCTAGCGGGGGGAGTCTACGAGCAGTACTTC.

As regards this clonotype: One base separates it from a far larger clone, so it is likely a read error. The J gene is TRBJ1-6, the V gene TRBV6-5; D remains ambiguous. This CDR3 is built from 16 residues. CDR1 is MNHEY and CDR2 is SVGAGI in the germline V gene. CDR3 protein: CASSTVWSSYNPPLHF. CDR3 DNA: TGTGCCAGCAGTACCGTTTGGAGCTCCTATAATCCACCCCTCCACTTT.

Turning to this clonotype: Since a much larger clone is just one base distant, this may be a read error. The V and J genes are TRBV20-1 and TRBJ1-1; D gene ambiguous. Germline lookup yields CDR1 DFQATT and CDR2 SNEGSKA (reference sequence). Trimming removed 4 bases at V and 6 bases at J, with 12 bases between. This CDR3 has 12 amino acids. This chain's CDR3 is CSATWLVAEAFF. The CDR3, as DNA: TGCAGTGCTACATGGCTGGTTGCTGAAGCTTTCTTT.

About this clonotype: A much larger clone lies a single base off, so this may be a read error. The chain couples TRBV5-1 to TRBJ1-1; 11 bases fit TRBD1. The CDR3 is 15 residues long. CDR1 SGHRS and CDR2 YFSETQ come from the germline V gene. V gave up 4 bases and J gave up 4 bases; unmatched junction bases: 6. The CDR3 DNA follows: TGCGCCAGCAGCACACAGGACAGGGGGCTCACTGAAGCTTTCTTT. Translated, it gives CASSTQDRGLTEAFF. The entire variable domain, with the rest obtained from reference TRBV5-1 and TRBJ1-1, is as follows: KAGVTQTPRYLIKTRGQQVTLSCSPISGHRSVSWYQQTPGQGLQFLFEYFSETQRNKGNFPGRFSGRQFSNSRSEMNVSTLELGDSALYLCASSTQDRGLTEAFFGQGTRLTVV.

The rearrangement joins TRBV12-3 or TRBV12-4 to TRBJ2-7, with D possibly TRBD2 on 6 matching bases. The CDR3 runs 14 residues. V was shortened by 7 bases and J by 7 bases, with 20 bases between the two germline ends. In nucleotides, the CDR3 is TGTGCCAGCATTCCCACGGGGACTTCGAAAGAGCAGTACTTC. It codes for CASIPTGTSKEQYF.

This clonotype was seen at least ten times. The CDR3 coding sequence is TGTGCCAGCAGCTTGGGGGGCCTTAGCAATCAGCCCCAGCATTTT. Translated, it gives CASSLGGLSNQPQHF. The rearrangement joins TRBV5-6 to TRBJ1-5; D may be TRBD1 (5 bases). CDR1 and CDR2 (germline): SGHDT, YYEEEE. The V gene lost 0 bases and the J gene lost 0 bases, with 7 bases spanning the gap. This CDR3 contains 15 residues.

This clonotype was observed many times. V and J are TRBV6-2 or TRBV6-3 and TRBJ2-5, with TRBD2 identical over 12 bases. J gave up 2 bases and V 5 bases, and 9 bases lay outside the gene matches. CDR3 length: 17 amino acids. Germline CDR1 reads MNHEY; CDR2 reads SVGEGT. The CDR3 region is CASSGTRLAGEQETQYF. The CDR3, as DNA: TGTGCCAGCAGTGGGACGCGACTAGCGGGGGAGCAAGAGACCCAGTACTTC.

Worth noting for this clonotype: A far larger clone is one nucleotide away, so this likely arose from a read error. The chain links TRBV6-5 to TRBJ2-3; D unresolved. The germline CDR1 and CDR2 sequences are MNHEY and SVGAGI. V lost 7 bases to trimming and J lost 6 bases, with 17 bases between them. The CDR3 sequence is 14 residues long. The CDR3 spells CASTRNAQADTQYF. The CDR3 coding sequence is TGTGCCAGCACCCGAAATGCCCAAGCCGATACGCAGTATTTT.

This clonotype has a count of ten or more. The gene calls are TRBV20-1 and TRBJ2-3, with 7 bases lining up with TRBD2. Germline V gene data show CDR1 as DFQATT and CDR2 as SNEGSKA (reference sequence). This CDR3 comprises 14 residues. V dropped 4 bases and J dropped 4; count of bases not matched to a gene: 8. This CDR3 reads CSAIGGGGADTQYF. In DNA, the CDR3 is TGCAGTGCTATCGGCGGCGGGGGAGCAGATACGCAGTATTTT.